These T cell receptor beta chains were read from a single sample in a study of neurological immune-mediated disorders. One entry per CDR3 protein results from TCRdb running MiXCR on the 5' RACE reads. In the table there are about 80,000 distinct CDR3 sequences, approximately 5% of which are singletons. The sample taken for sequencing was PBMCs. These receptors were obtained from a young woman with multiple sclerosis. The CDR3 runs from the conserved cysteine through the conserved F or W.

cdr3_aa: CASRFDRDTEAFF
j_call: TRBJ1-1
v_call: TRBV5-1

cdr3_aa: CASSFGRRYEQYF
j_call: TRBJ2-7
v_call: TRBV11-1

cdr3_aa: CASSLDPDGYTF
j_call: TRBJ1-2
v_call: TRBV5-1

cdr3_aa: CASSLERRVHEQYF
j_call: TRBJ2-7
v_call: TRBV7-6

cdr3_aa: CASSFNRVEQYF
j_call: TRBJ2-7
v_call: TRBV5-6

cdr3_aa: CASSLSAGQTYNEQFF
j_call: TRBJ2-1
v_call: TRBV5-1

cdr3_aa: CSARHNSGGIYNEQFF
j_call: TRBJ2-1
v_call: TRBV20-1

cdr3_aa: CASSDGGAAEAFF
j_call: TRBJ1-1
v_call: TRBV27

cdr3_aa: CASSPGSASSDTQYF
j_call: TRBJ2-3
v_call: TRBV5-1

cdr3_aa: CSAPMGQSYEQYF
j_call: TRBJ2-7
v_call: TRBV20-1

cdr3_aa: CSARVGVDEQFF
j_call: TRBJ2-1
v_call: TRBV20-1

cdr3_aa: CASSSWGQGVAKNIQYF
j_call: TRBJ2-4
v_call: TRBV12-3/TRBV12-4

cdr3_aa: CSAGDTITGELFF
j_call: TRBJ2-2
v_call: TRBV20-1

cdr3_aa: CASSQFSGRGLYEQYF
j_call: TRBJ2-7
v_call: TRBV4-1

cdr3_aa: CASSLGTVHSPLHF
j_call: TRBJ1-6
v_call: TRBV7-8

cdr3_aa: CASGGQLRNYGYTF
j_call: TRBJ1-2
v_call: TRBV6-6

cdr3_aa: CSASGTGYGYTF
j_call: TRBJ1-2
v_call: TRBV20-1

cdr3_aa: CASSAEASGVTDTQYF
j_call: TRBJ2-3
v_call: TRBV27

cdr3_aa: CASRARVGSSSYNEQFF
j_call: TRBJ2-1
v_call: TRBV5-5

cdr3_aa: CSASWVGRETQYF
j_call: TRBJ2-5
v_call: TRBV20-1

cdr3_aa: CSARDAPYQNTF
j_call: TRBJ1-2
v_call: TRBV20-1

cdr3_aa: CASSLLGFRGYSTDTQYF
j_call: TRBJ2-3
v_call: TRBV5-8

cdr3_aa: CATRTGSLDGTGELFF
j_call: TRBJ2-2
v_call: TRBV10-3

cdr3_aa: CSARDLGGWGNSPLHF
j_call: TRBJ1-6
v_call: TRBV20-1

cdr3_aa: CSAATTHYGYTF
j_call: TRBJ1-2
v_call: TRBV20-1

cdr3_aa: CSAAVQGPEQFF
j_call: TRBJ2-1
v_call: TRBV20-1

cdr3_aa: CASSSQGITGELFF
j_call: TRBJ2-2
v_call: TRBV5-1

cdr3_aa: CSAKTGKNIYF
j_call: TRBJ1-3
v_call: TRBV20-1

cdr3_aa: CASSYSGGRDYEQYF
j_call: TRBJ2-7
v_call: TRBV6-5

cdr3_aa: CASSYPTSLVDTQYF
j_call: TRBJ2-3
v_call: TRBV3-1

cdr3_aa: CASSPRLAGELFF
j_call: TRBJ2-2
v_call: TRBV3-1

cdr3_aa: CSARSDITLKEYF
j_call: TRBJ2-4
v_call: TRBV20-1

cdr3_aa: CSARGSAGGYTF
j_call: TRBJ1-2
v_call: TRBV20-1

cdr3_aa: CSAERIGRFSNEQFF
j_call: TRBJ2-1
v_call: TRBV20-1

cdr3_aa: CSAKGLAGQSYNEQFF
j_call: TRBJ2-1
v_call: TRBV20-1

cdr3_aa: CASSPTGQWNEETQYF
j_call: TRBJ2-5
v_call: TRBV3-1

cdr3_aa: CASSLAIRGASEQFF
j_call: TRBJ2-1
v_call: TRBV5-1

cdr3_aa: CSAGARGSAFF
j_call: TRBJ1-1
v_call: TRBV20-1

cdr3_aa: CSAPEPNSLGYTF
j_call: TRBJ1-2
v_call: TRBV20-1

cdr3_aa: CAARRQGPGGITEAFF
j_call: TRBJ1-1
v_call: TRBV28

cdr3_aa: CASSLAGVQDEQYF
j_call: TRBJ2-7
v_call: TRBV7-7

cdr3_aa: CASSRGQAATNEKLFF
j_call: TRBJ1-4
v_call: TRBV5-6

cdr3_aa: CASSYSGDTQYF
j_call: TRBJ2-3
v_call: TRBV5-1

cdr3_aa: CASSLDGGTTDTQYF
j_call: TRBJ2-3
v_call: TRBV5-1

cdr3_aa: CASSFRQGGSPLHF
j_call: TRBJ1-6
v_call: TRBV27

cdr3_aa: CATSSTQGTDTQYF
j_call: TRBJ2-3
v_call: TRBV15

cdr3_aa: CSARGRSRDRAYNEQFF
j_call: TRBJ2-1
v_call: TRBV20-1

cdr3_aa: CSARTGINSTLNF
j_call: TRBJ1-6
v_call: TRBV20-1

cdr3_aa: CASSPYQAGAETQYF
j_call: TRBJ2-5
v_call: TRBV3-1

cdr3_aa: CATSRWTDYGYTF
j_call: TRBJ1-2
v_call: TRBV15

cdr3_aa: CASRFGTGEETQYF
j_call: TRBJ2-5
v_call: TRBV6-2/TRBV6-3

cdr3_aa: CASSSGGLTGELFF
j_call: TRBJ2-2
v_call: TRBV12-3/TRBV12-4

cdr3_aa: CASRQPGREHNEQFF
j_call: TRBJ2-1
v_call: TRBV12-3/TRBV12-4

cdr3_aa: CASSLVGSSNQPQHF
j_call: TRBJ1-5
v_call: TRBV7-9